The 28 T cell receptor beta chains in this list originate from one sample, sequenced in a study of blood T cell repertoires in COVID-19. The assay was immunoSEQ multiplex PCR, and TCRdb's table has in-frame clones only and misses some. The table shows 100,000 to 150,000 clones, with around 83% occurring only once. The sample was peripheral blood. These receptors were taken from a man between 60 and 75 years old with acute or convalescent COVID-19.

The V and J genes are TRBV5-1 and TRBJ2-1; TRBD2 aligns across 13 bases. The CDR3 covers 16 residues. CDR1 SGHRS and CDR2 YFSETQ come from the germline V gene. Trimming removed 3 bases from V and 5 bases from J; junction bases left unmatched: 5. In nucleotides, the CDR3 is TGCGCCAGCAGCTCGCAGGGACTAGCGGGAAACAATGAGCAGTTCTTC. Translation gives CASSSQGLAGNNEQFF.

This rearrangement joins TRBV29-1 to TRBJ1-1; 7 positions match TRBD1. Germline CDR1 reads SQVTM; CDR2 reads ANQGSEA. The length of the CDR3 is 12 residues. The V and J ends lost 7 bases and 5 bases, in that order; junction bases with no gene match: 7. In DNA form, the CDR3 reads TGCAGCGCGTCGACAGGGCGGACTGAAGCTTTCTTT. Translation: CSASTGRTEAFF. Looking up the rest from reference TRBV29-1 and TRBJ1-1 gives the full variable domain: SAVISQKPSRDICQRGTSLTIQCQVDSQVTMMFWYRQQPGQSLTLIATANQGSEATYESGFVIDKFPISRPNLTFSTLTVSNMSPEDSSIYLCSASTGRTEAFFGQGTRLTVV.

The rearrangement links TRBV6-5 to TRBJ1-1; a weak D match, TRBD1 (5 bases). CDR3 length equals 12 residues. CDR1 and CDR2 from the germline V gene are MNHEY and SVGAGI. Deletions cut 2 bases from V and 6 bases from J, with 7 bases between. CDR3 loop: CASSYGGAEAFF. CDR3 bases: TGTGCCAGCAGTTACGGAGGGGCTGAAGCTTTCTTT.

V and J are TRBV2 and TRBJ1-2; D is possibly TRBD1 (5 bases). Deletions cut 6 bases from V and 0 bases from J, with 14 bases between. Germline V gene sequence: CDR1 SNHLY, CDR2 FYNNEI. The CDR3 spans 15 residues. The CDR3 spells CASRLGRDPNYGYTF. CDR3 nucleotides: TGTGCCAGCAGGCTGGGGCGCGACCCTAACTATGGCTACACCTTC.

The chain uses TRBV5-1 and TRBJ2-1, with D perhaps matching TRBD1 (6 bases). This CDR3 is 13 amino acids long. Per germline, CDR1 SGHRS and CDR2 YFSETQ. V was clipped by 3 bases and J by 10 bases, with 14 bases between them. CDR3 sequence (DNA): TGCGCCAGCAGCTGGGGGCCTTTAGGGGAGCAGTTCTTC. This encodes CASSWGPLGEQFF.

This chain connects TRBV5-4 to TRBJ1-2; D ambiguous. Germline CDR1 is SGHNT and CDR2 is YYREEE (reference sequence). The CDR3 length is 15 residues. Trimming cost V 0 bases and J 3 bases, with 12 bases left between them. CDR3 protein: CASSLDLYSDYGYTF. The DNA of the CDR3 is TGTGCCAGCAGCTTGGACCTCTATTCGGACTATGGCTACACCTTC.

The V call is TRBV2, the J call TRBJ2-3; D is possibly TRBD1 (5 bases). This CDR3 spans 14 amino acids. CDR1 and CDR2 from the germline V gene are SNHLY and FYNNEI. V lost 3 bases and J 1 base, leaving 8 bases between the germline ends. CDR3 in amino acids: CASSDRVRTDTQYF. As DNA, the CDR3 is TGTGCCAGCAGTGACAGGGTCCGCACAGATACGCAGTATTTT.

The chain employs TRBV5-8 and TRBJ2-1; 11 bases map to TRBD2. J gave up 0 bases and V 2 bases, and 7 bases lay outside the gene matches. The CDR3 spans 18 residues. Germline CDR1 SGHTS, CDR2 YDEGEE. The CDR3 nucleotides read TGTGCCAGCAGCTTTTCCGGGACTAGCGGAAGCTCCTACAATGAGCAGTTCTTC. As protein: CASSFSGTSGSSYNEQFF.

CDR3 residues: CASSLAGAGAGYTF. Written as DNA, the CDR3 is TGTGCCAGCAGCTTGGCAGGGGCCGGTGCTGGCTACACCTTC. V usage is TRBV5-6 and J usage is TRBJ1-2; a weak D match, TRBD1 (6 bases). CDR1 is SGHDT, CDR2 YYEEEE, per germline. With 0 bases removed from V and 7 bases from J, the gap between germline ends came to 13 bases. There are 14 residues in the CDR3.

This clone was counted a single time. The chain uses TRBV6-5 and TRBJ1-2, with a weak D call TRBD1 (6 bases). Between the trimmed V and J ends, which lost 6 bases and 7 bases, there was a span of 15 bases. Germline assignment: CDR1 MNHEY and CDR2 SVGAGI. The CDR3 length is 13 residues. The CDR3 nucleotides are TGTGCCAGCAGACAGGGTGTGTCGTTTGGCTACACCTTC. It translates to CASRQGVSFGYTF.

This clone was seen a single time. The chain combines TRBV6-1 with TRBJ1-1; D not resolved. Germline V gene sequence: CDR1 MNHNS, CDR2 SASEGT. V was clipped by 1 base and J by 0 bases, with 6 bases between them. The CDR3 is 14 amino acids. CDR3 nucleotide sequence: TGTGCCAGCAGTGAAGTTCCAATGAACACTGAAGCTTTCTTT. Protein product: CASSEVPMNTEAFF.

The chain has TRBV28 and TRBJ1-2; TRBD1 agrees at 7 bases. With V trimmed by 5 bases and J by 4 bases, 13 bases remained unmatched. CDR1 is MDHEN, CDR2 SYDVKM, per germline. The CDR3 is 16 amino acids. CDR3 residues: CASSRWDSTSLYGYTF. The CDR3 nucleotides read TGTGCCAGCAGTCGCTGGGACAGCACCTCCCTCTATGGCTACACCTTC.

The J gene is TRBJ1-6, the V gene TRBV30, with D possibly matching TRBD1 (5 bases). The CDR3 sequence is 13 residues long. V was shortened by 8 bases and J by 1 base, with 9 bases between the two germline ends. Germline V CDR1 and CDR2: GTSNPN, SVGIG (reference sequence). This CDR3 reads CAGAPSYNSPLHF. DNA for the CDR3: TGTGCCGGGGCCCCTTCCTATAATTCACCCCTCCACTTT.

The chain joins TRBV4-2 to TRBJ1-5, with D tentatively TRBD1 (6 bases). Trimming removed 1 base from V and 6 bases from J, with 16 bases in between. The germline V gene encodes CDR1 LGHNA and CDR2 YNFKEQ. The CDR3 loop spans 16 amino acids. CDR3: CASSQALRRGGQPQHF. The CDR3 region has the DNA TGTGCCAGCAGCCAAGCTCTTCGGAGGGGGGGTCAGCCCCAGCATTTT.

Only one count was recorded for this clone. The chain joins TRBV5-1 to TRBJ2-1; unclear D gene. The CDR3 length is 16 residues. V gave up 1 base and J gave up 3 bases, with 14 bases separating them. Looked up from germline, CDR1 is SGHRS and CDR2 is YFSETQ. The CDR3 region is CASSLPGSSFYNEQFF. The CDR3 DNA reads TGCGCCAGCAGCTTGCCCGGGTCCTCGTTCTACAATGAGCAGTTCTTC.

The chain recombines TRBV6-5 with TRBJ1-2, with 9 nucleotides matching TRBD1. There are 14 residues in the CDR3. Germline CDR1 MNHEY, CDR2 SVGAGI. Trimming removed 8 bases from V and 4 bases from J; junction bases left unmatched: 8. CDR3 DNA sequence: TGTGCCAGCCGTATTACAGGGGGCATCTATGGCTACACCTTC. As protein: CASRITGGIYGYTF.

This sequence joins TRBV28 and TRBJ2-1; the match to TRBD2 covers 7 bases. The CDR3 is 15 residues long. Looked up from germline, CDR1 is MDHEN and CDR2 is SYDVKM. J gave up 8 bases and V 7 bases, and 14 bases lay outside the gene matches. Written as DNA, the CDR3 is TGTGCCAGCAAACCCGGCTGGGAGGGCCCAGATGAGCAGTTCTTC. The encoded protein is CASKPGWEGPDEQFF.

The chain employs TRBV5-1 and TRBJ2-1; TRBD2 agrees at 9 bases. V gave up 5 bases and J gave up 8 bases; unmatched junction bases: 8. Germline CDR1 is SGHRS and CDR2 is YFSETQ. The CDR3 runs to 14 residues. CDR3 bases: TGCGCCAGCAGTCTAGCGGGATTGAGGGATGAGCAGTTCTTC. Its translation is CASSLAGLRDEQFF.

V usage is TRBV29-1 and J usage is TRBJ2-2; perhaps TRBD2 as D (5 bases). The CDR3 covers 13 residues. Per the germline V gene, CDR1 is SQVTM and CDR2 is ANQGSEA. CDR3 DNA sequence: TGCAGTGGCTCCGGGGTTGTCACCGGGGAGCTGTTTTTT. This codes for CSGSGVVTGELFF.

The rearrangement uses TRBV10-2 and TRBJ2-1; the D is unclear. Trimming took 8 bases from V and 6 from J, leaving 14 bases between them. Germline-derived CDR1 and CDR2 are WSHSY and SAAADI. This CDR3 has 13 amino acids. The CDR3 DNA sequence: TGCGCCAGCCTGAAGTCACGACTCAATGAGCAGTTCTTC. Translation: CASLKSRLNEQFF.

As regards this clone: The same CDR3 can be traced to other DNA sequences in this sample. The rearrangement links TRBV28 to TRBJ1-5, with 9 bases identical to TRBD1. The ends lost 5 bases at V and 0 bases at J; junction bases unmatched: 5. CDR3 size: 16 residues. Looked up from germline, CDR1 is MDHEN and CDR2 is SYDVKM. The DNA for the CDR3 is TGTGCCAGCAGTCCACCGACAGGGGGTAGCAATCAGCCCCAGCATTTT. Amino acids: CASSPPTGGSNQPQHF. Supplemented by reference TRBV28 and TRBJ1-5, the full variable domain reads DVKVTQSSRYLVKRTGEKVFLECVQDMDHENMFWYRQDPGLGLRLIYFSYDVKMKEKGDIPEGYSVSREKKERFSLILESASTNQTSMYLCASSPPTGGSNQPQHFGDGTRLSIL.

The gene calls are TRBV19 and TRBJ2-5; possibly TRBD2 for D (6 bases). This CDR3 has 14 amino acids. Germline V gene sequence: CDR1 LNHDA, CDR2 SQIVND (reference sequence). Trimming left V 7 bases short and J 7 bases short, with 19 bases between. The CDR3 coding sequence is TGTGCCAGTACCCCACGGGATTCGCGGGGGACCCAGTACTTC. Encoded protein: CASTPRDSRGTQYF.

The chain recombines TRBV14 with TRBJ2-2; D perhaps matches TRBD1 (5 bases). Per the germline V gene, CDR1 is SGHDN and CDR2 is FVKESK. V was clipped by 3 bases and J by 4 bases, with 15 bases between them. The CDR3 has 16 amino acids. The CDR3 protein is CASSHGASAVTGELFF. The CDR3 nucleotides are TGTGCCAGCAGCCATGGGGCCAGTGCAGTCACCGGGGAGCTGTTTTTT.

The genes are TRBV5-1 and TRBJ2-2; 8 bases align to TRBD2. Germline values: CDR1 SGHRS, CDR2 YFSETQ. This CDR3 has 17 residues. Trimming removed 1 base from V and 2 bases from J; junction bases left unmatched: 7. Here the CDR3 reads CASSLRPAGGNTGELFF. DNA for the CDR3: TGCGCCAGCAGCTTGCGACCTGCGGGAGGCAACACCGGGGAGCTGTTTTTT.

CDR3 protein: CASSLIRTGGYEQYF. The DNA for the CDR3 is TGTGCCAGCAGCTTAATCCGGACAGGGGGCTACGAGCAGTACTTC. This rearrangement joins TRBV7-9 to TRBJ2-7, with 10 nucleotides matching TRBD1. CDR3 length: 15 amino acids. The germline V gene encodes CDR1 SEHNR and CDR2 FQNEAQ (reference sequence). The V segment lost 2 bases and the J segment 3 bases; nucleotides outside the gene matches: 4.

This rearrangement joins TRBV4-1 to TRBJ2-1; TRBD1 might be the D (5 bases). The CDR3 sequence is 11 residues long. The V gene lost 4 bases and the J gene lost 9 bases, with 7 bases spanning the gap. Germline CDR1 reads MGHRA; CDR2 reads YSYEKL. CDR3 residues: CASSRQSEQFF. As DNA, the CDR3 is TGCGCCAGCAGCCGACAGAGTGAGCAGTTCTTC.

The V gene is TRBV28, the J gene TRBJ1-1, with a tentative D call TRBD1 (6 bases). The CDR3 is 12 residues long. Germline values: CDR1 MDHEN, CDR2 SYDVKM. The V gene lost 7 bases and the J gene lost 5 bases, with 11 bases spanning the gap. In DNA form, the CDR3 reads TGTGCCAGCAATACAGGGTCGACTGAAGCTTTCTTT. Translating it yields CASNTGSTEAFF.

This clone occurred a few times. The same CDR3 arises from other DNA sequences in this sample as well. V and J are TRBV13 and TRBJ1-2; a possible D gene is TRBD1 (6 bases). Germline CDR1 reads PRHDT; CDR2 reads FYEKMQ (reference sequence). The CDR3 runs 14 residues. The V end lost 0 bases, the J end lost 4 bases, and 9 bases lay between the germline ends. The CDR3 DNA is TGTGCCAGCAGCTTAGGGACAGGTGGCTATGGCTACACCTTC. Amino acid sequence: CASSLGTGGYGYTF.